Following are 29 T cell receptor beta chains from one sample sequenced in a study of cytomegalovirus exposure and HLA in healthy donors. PCR involved 60 Vbeta and 13 Jbeta primers. Method: immunoSEQ multiplex PCR; TCRdb's copy keeps in-frame clones and lacks some. The sample contains around 130,000 clones, 80% of which appear only once. Sequenced material: PBMCs. The origin of the receptors is a man in his thirties or forties in good health and CMV-seronegative.

V usage is TRBV7-2 and J usage is TRBJ2-5; 10 nucleotides agree with TRBD2. The CDR3 runs 14 residues. Germline V gene lookup returns CDR1 SGHTA and CDR2 FQGNSA. The ends lost 7 bases at V and 1 base at J; junction bases unmatched: 3. The DNA of the CDR3 is TGTGCCAGCAATAGACTAGCGGGCCAAGAGACCCAGTACTTC. It encodes CASNRLAGQETQYF.

The chain uses TRBV7-2 and TRBJ2-7; 9 positions match TRBD1. Germline CDR1 SGHTA, CDR2 FQGNSA. V was clipped by 5 bases and J by 7 bases; unmatched bases: 6. The CDR3 spans 13 residues. The CDR3 reads CASSRDRAMEQYF. Here the CDR3 DNA reads TGTGCCAGCAGCCGGGACAGGGCCATGGAGCAGTACTTC.

The chain is built from TRBV2 and TRBJ2-7; possibly TRBD2 for D (6 bases). CDR3 length: 13 amino acids. Germline V gene sequence: CDR1 SNHLY, CDR2 FYNNEI. The V end lost 5 bases, the J end lost 4 bases, and 12 bases lay between the germline ends. The CDR3: CASSPGRQYEQYF. DNA for the CDR3: TGTGCCAGCAGTCCAGGGAGGCAGTACGAGCAGTACTTC. The full variable domain, with the rest looked up from reference TRBV2 and TRBJ2-7, is EPEVTQTPSHQVTQMGQEVILRCVPISNHLYFYWYRQILGQKVEFLVSFYNNEISEKSEIFDDQFSVERPDGSNFTLKIRSTKLEDSAMYFCASSPGRQYEQYFGPGTRLTVT.

The genes are TRBV9 and TRBJ2-1; 10 nucleotides agree with TRBD2. The CDR3 spans 15 residues. V dropped 0 bases and J dropped 10; count of bases not matched to a gene: 7. Germline V gives CDR1 SGDLS, CDR2 YYNGEE. The CDR3 sequence: CASSVVEREGSEQFF. DNA of the CDR3: TGTGCCAGCAGCGTAGTTGAGCGGGAGGGATCAGAGCAGTTCTTC. The variable domain in full, completed from reference TRBV9 and TRBJ2-1, reads DSGVTQTPKHLITATGQRVTLRCSPRSGDLSVYWYQQSLDQGLQFLIQYYNGEERAKGNILERFSAQQFPDLHSELNLSSLELGDSALYFCASSVVEREGSEQFFGPGTRLTVL.

The rearrangement links TRBV7-8 to TRBJ2-1; D ambiguous. This CDR3 region has 12 residues. Trimming removed 3 bases at V and 9 bases at J, with 9 bases between. Germline loops: CDR1 SGHVS, CDR2 FQNEAQ. CDR3 sequence reads: CASSFTTGEQFF. CDR3 bases: TGTGCCAGCAGCTTTACTACGGGTGAGCAGTTCTTC.

The V and J genes are TRBV27 and TRBJ2-3; no clear D gene. Germline CDR1 reads MNHEY; CDR2 reads SMNVEV (reference sequence). The CDR3 loop spans 13 amino acids. V was clipped by 5 bases and J by 10 bases, with 16 bases between them. The CDR3 spells CASSPVWRGPQYF. The DNA of the CDR3 is TGTGCCAGCAGTCCCGTTTGGCGCGGTCCGCAGTATTTT.

V and J are TRBV28 and TRBJ1-5, with D maybe TRBD1 (5 bases). Trimming shortened V by 6 bases and J by 6 bases, and 15 bases separated the two germline ends. Germline CDR1 and CDR2: MDHEN and SYDVKM. The CDR3 totals 14 residues. The CDR3 DNA reads TGTGCCAGCAGACCACAGGATAGTGGTCAGCCCCAGCATTTT. This encodes CASRPQDSGQPQHF. The full variable domain, with the rest looked up from reference TRBV28 and TRBJ1-5, is DVKVTQSSRYLVKRTGEKVFLECVQDMDHENMFWYRQDPGLGLRLIYFSYDVKMKEKGDIPEGYSVSREKKERFSLILESASTNQTSMYLCASRPQDSGQPQHFGDGTRLSIL.

V gene TRBV7-2 combines with J gene TRBJ2-7, with 7 bases fitting TRBD2. The germline V gene has CDR1 SGHTA and CDR2 FQGNSA. CDR3 length equals 15 residues. V gave up 5 bases and J gave up 3 bases; unmatched junction bases: 10. CDR3 loop: CASSLGPSGSYEQYF. CDR3 coding DNA: TGTGCCAGCAGCCTCGGCCCTAGCGGAAGCTACGAGCAGTACTTC.

This chain joins TRBV18 and TRBJ2-5; 8 bases match TRBD1. CDR3 length: 14 amino acids. Germline-derived CDR1 and CDR2 are KGHSH and LQKENI. The ends lost 3 bases at V and 4 bases at J; junction bases unmatched: 4. DNA of the CDR3: TGTGCCAGCTCACCCGCAGACAGGGGAGAGACCCAGTACTTC. It codes for CASSPADRGETQYF.

The V call is TRBV28, the J call TRBJ1-2; 7 bases are a match to TRBD1. The V gene end was trimmed by 9 bases and the J gene end by 1 base; junction bases not matched to a gene: 8. The CDR3 has 14 amino acids. Germline CDR1 and CDR2: MDHEN and SYDVKM. This CDR3 is CASKQGNYNYGYTF. The CDR3 coding sequence is TGTGCCAGTAAACAGGGGAACTATAACTATGGCTACACCTTC.

The V gene is TRBV5-1, the J gene TRBJ1-4, with 7 nucleotides matching TRBD1. V lost 4 bases to trimming and J lost 2 bases; unmatched junction nucleotides: 11. The CDR3 is made up of 17 amino acids. Germline V gives CDR1 SGHRS, CDR2 YFSETQ. CDR3 residues: CASSQDRWGATNEKLFF. The CDR3, as DNA: TGCGCCAGCAGCCAGGACAGGTGGGGAGCGACTAATGAAAAACTGTTTTTT.

V is TRBV5-1 and J is TRBJ2-2, with 9 bases that match TRBD2. The CDR3 sequence is 16 residues long. V shed 1 base, J shed 5 bases, and the junction held 6 bases outside the gene matches. Per germline, CDR1 SGHRS and CDR2 YFSETQ. CDR3 nucleotide sequence: TGCGCCAGCAGCTTGAGCTTAGCGGGGGAAACCGGGGAGCTGTTTTTT. Its translation: CASSLSLAGETGELFF.

CDR3 in DNA: TGTGCCAGCAACACAGTCAGCACAGATACGCAGTATTTT. Its protein is CASNTVSTDTQYF. The chain has TRBV28 and TRBJ2-3; D is unclear. Germline CDR1 and CDR2: MDHEN and SYDVKM. CDR3 length equals 13 residues. The V and J ends lost 7 bases and 0 bases respectively, with 8 bases between them.

The chain couples TRBV5-1 to TRBJ2-1, with 8 bases lining up with TRBD1. CDR1 is SGHRS and CDR2 is YFSETQ in the germline V gene. CDR3 size: 15 residues. The junction had 6 bases not matched to a gene; V was cut back by 4 bases and J by 3 bases. The CDR3 DNA reads TGCGCCAGCAGCCCAGAGACAGGGGTCTACAATGAGCAGTTCTTC. This translates into CASSPETGVYNEQFF.

This clone has more than one count but fewer than ten. The chain employs TRBV6-1 and TRBJ1-1; the match to TRBD1 covers 9 bases. The CDR3 consists of 11 residues. The V and J ends lost 6 bases and 10 bases, in that order; junction bases with no gene match: 3. Germline V lookup: CDR1 MNHNS, CDR2 SASEGT. The CDR3 nucleotides read TGTGCCAGCAGAACGGGACAGGGAGCTTTCTTT. Translated, it gives CASRTGQGAFF.

Remarks on this clone: The sample holds other DNA sequences that translate to the same CDR3. CDR3 sequence: CASSLTGSYEQYF. As DNA, the CDR3 is TGTGCCAGCAGTTTGACAGGGTCCTACGAGCAGTACTTC. The V call is TRBV27, the J call TRBJ2-7; 7 bases agree with TRBD1. Germline CDR1 MNHEY, CDR2 SMNVEV (reference sequence). CDR3 size: 13 residues. The V and J ends lost 3 bases and 1 base, in that order; junction bases with no gene match: 0.

Only a few counts were recorded for this clone. The chain carries TRBV14 and TRBJ2-2, with TRBD1 identical over 10 bases. Germline CDR1 and CDR2: SGHDN and FVKESK. This CDR3 region has 15 residues. Trimming cost V 6 bases and J 7 bases; bases outside gene matches: 8. Here the CDR3 DNA reads TGTGCCAGCAGTCCCCGGACAGGGGGGGTCGGGGAGCTGTTTTTT. Translating gives CASSPRTGGVGELFF.

J is TRBJ2-7 and V is TRBV28, with D possibly matching TRBD1 (6 bases). V dropped 7 bases and J dropped 2 bases, with 18 bases sitting between them. The CDR3 has 15 amino acids. Germline V CDR1 and CDR2: MDHEN, SYDVKM. CDR3 DNA: TGTGCCAGCATCCCCAGGGGCGAAACGACCTACGAGCAGTACTTC. Translated, it gives CASIPRGETTYEQYF.

The rearrangement links TRBV7-9 to TRBJ2-5; maybe TRBD1 (5 bases). Germline CDR1 and CDR2: SEHNR and FQNEAQ (reference sequence). The length of the CDR3 is 17 residues. Trimming pared 5 bases from V and 2 bases from J, leaving 21 bases between. Here the CDR3 DNA reads TGTGCCAGCAGCCTACCCCCCGCAGGGTCCGGTCAAGAGACCCAGTACTTC. It specifies CASSLPPAGSGQETQYF.

The rearrangement uses TRBV7-9 and TRBJ2-3; D not resolved. V lost 10 bases and J 1 base, leaving 15 bases between the germline ends. The CDR3 spans 14 residues. CDR1 and CDR2 (germline): SEHNR, FQNEAQ (reference sequence). CDR3 bases: TGTGCCACCATACCCCAAGGAGGCACAGATACGCAGTATTTT. This encodes CATIPQGGTDTQYF.

The J gene is TRBJ2-7, the V gene TRBV5-4, with a weak D call TRBD2 (5 bases). The CDR3 has 14 amino acids. Per the germline V gene, CDR1 is SGHNT and CDR2 is YYREEE (reference sequence). V lost 4 bases, J lost 7 bases, and 18 bases lay in between. The CDR3 is CASSVSGLTREQYF. CDR3 coding DNA: TGTGCCAGCAGCGTGTCAGGACTTACCCGAGAGCAGTACTTC.

The chain couples TRBV19 to TRBJ1-2, with D possibly TRBD1 on 5 matching bases. The V end was cut by 10 bases, the J end by 6 bases, with 27 bases between. Germline CDR1 is LNHDA and CDR2 is SQIVND (reference sequence). The CDR3 length is 16 residues. The DNA of the CDR3 is TGTGCCACCACTTCTCCGGTGGACCTCGGCAGGGATGGCTACACCTTC. Its protein product is CATTSPVDLGRDGYTF.

This chain uses TRBV5-1 with TRBJ1-1; TRBD1 is a possible D gene (6 bases). The CDR3 totals 12 residues. V dropped 5 bases and J dropped 3 bases, with 8 bases sitting between them. The germline V gene encodes CDR1 SGHRS and CDR2 YFSETQ. The CDR3 coding sequence is TGCGCCAGCAGTAGGGGGTACACTGAAGCTTTCTTT. Translation: CASSRGYTEAFF.

This clone was seen just once. The chain is built from TRBV11-1 and TRBJ1-2; perhaps TRBD1 as D (5 bases). Germline V gives CDR1 SGHAT, CDR2 FQDESV (reference sequence). CDR3 size: 15 residues. The ends were cut back, 1 base at V and 7 bases at J, with 16 bases in the middle. CDR3 bases: TGTGCCAGCAGCTTAGGGGCAGGGATCTCTGCTGGCTACACCTTC. Amino acids: CASSLGAGISAGYTF.

This clone was seen more than once but under ten times. The V call is TRBV7-8, the J call TRBJ2-5; possible D gene TRBD1, 5 bases. Deletions cut 5 bases from V and 2 bases from J, with 12 bases between. CDR1 is SGHVS and CDR2 is FQNEAQ in the germline V gene. This CDR3 contains 14 residues. CDR3 loop: CASSIRTSQETQYF. The CDR3 bases are TGTGCCAGCAGCATAAGGACATCACAAGAGACCCAGTACTTC.

The chain carries TRBV7-2 and TRBJ2-7, with no clear D. Germline assignment: CDR1 SGHTA and CDR2 FQGNSA. The CDR3 is 13 residues long. V was pared by 4 bases and J by 2 bases, with 9 bases between. CDR3 in amino acids: CASSSHSAYEQYF. The CDR3 DNA follows: TGTGCCAGCAGCTCCCACTCCGCCTACGAGCAGTACTTC.

This clone was found a few times. The rearrangement uses TRBV5-1 and TRBJ1-6; TRBD1 matches 7 bases. CDR3 length equals 17 residues. Trimming removed 3 bases from V and 8 bases from J; junction bases left unmatched: 14. The germline gives CDR1 SGHRS, CDR2 YFSETQ. The CDR3 DNA follows: TGCGCCAGCAGCTCCGGGACAGCAGTGACGAGGGATTCACCCCTCCACTTT. As protein: CASSSGTAVTRDSPLHF. The full variable domain, completed using reference TRBV5-1 and TRBJ1-6, is KAGVTQTPRYLIKTRGQQVTLSCSPISGHRSVSWYQQTPGQGLQFLFEYFSETQRNKGNFPGRFSGRQFSNSRSEMNVSTLELGDSALYLCASSSGTAVTRDSPLHFGNGTRLTVT.

The rearrangement links TRBV5-6 to TRBJ2-3, with TRBD2 identical over 9 bases. The CDR3 extends over 15 amino acids. Germline V gene lookup returns CDR1 SGHDT and CDR2 YYEEEE. V lost 4 bases, J lost 4 bases, and 7 bases stayed unmatched. In nucleotides, the CDR3 is TGTGCCAGCAGCCTGGGACTAGCTACGTCAGATACGCAGTATTTT. It yields the protein CASSLGLATSDTQYF.

This CDR3 reads CASRGDRAYEQYF. The CDR3 DNA reads TGCGCCAGCAGAGGGGACAGGGCCTACGAGCAGTACTTC. This chain links TRBV5-1 with TRBJ2-7, with 9 bases that match TRBD1. With 5 bases clipped from V and 2 bases from J, the junction kept 2 bases outside the gene matches. The CDR3 sequence is 13 residues long. Looked up from germline, CDR1 is SGHRS and CDR2 is YFSETQ.